A selection of T cell receptor beta chains follows, all from one sample in a study of technical replicates of blood from a few donors. Sequencing was performed with immunoSEQ multiplex PCR; in TCRdb, only in-frame clones are kept and a portion is missing. Of roughly 80,000 clones listed, 75% to 90% are singletons. The sequencing input was T cells isolated from PBMCs. The receptors stem from a human donor in good health. Each CDR3 is given with its conserved first and last residue. Expanded clones are given a class, and other clones once, few, many or no size at all.

NA	TRBV5-1	TRBJ2-2	CASSLMREGYGELFF
NA	TRBV29-1	TRBJ1-5	CSAVGGSNQPQHF
NA	TRBV19	TRBJ2-2	CASSMRGQNTGELFF
NA	TRBV10-2	TRBJ2-1	CASSLTGPRGYNEQFF
NA	TRBV30	TRBJ2-5	CAWTTGAKQETQYF
few	TRBV18	TRBJ1-5	CASSPQSNQPQHF
NA	TRBV10-3	TRBJ2-7	CAISEFVASYEQYF
NA	TRBV9	TRBJ2-7	CASSVRTGRTYEQYF
NA	TRBV7-2	TRBJ2-7	CASSFSEVYYEQYF
NA	TRBV9	TRBJ1-2	CASTGRDYGYTF
NA	TRBV4-2	TRBJ1-2	CASSQDRGDYGYTF
NA	TRBV4-3	TRBJ2-2	CASSQTEAGYTGELFF
NA	TRBV4-1	TRBJ2-7	CASSQVGDSDYEQYF
NA	TRBV10-3	TRBJ2-5	CAVSSETGGETQYF
NA	TRBV18	TRBJ2-7	CASSPRFYEQYF
NA	TRBV5-1	TRBJ2-7	CANPPRDRGPYEQYF
NA	TRBV7-9	TRBJ2-1	CASSPKSEQFF
NA	TRBV5-6	TRBJ2-7	CASYRRTGTGGHEQYF
NA	TRBV11-3	TRBJ1-5	CASSLVRGPGGSQPQHF
NA	TRBV7-9	TRBJ2-7	CASSSGLASLEQYF
NA	TRBV27	TRBJ2-2	CASSFGTSGSHTGELFF
NA	TRBV5-1	TRBJ2-5	CASSGDNQETQYF
NA	TRBV4-2	TRBJ2-3	CASSQDTGWSTDTQYF
once	TRBV7-9	TRBJ2-7	CASSFADGSSYEQYF
NA	TRBV18	TRBJ1-1	CASSRQGARDTEAFF
NA	TRBV27	TRBJ2-7	CASSPISGRANEQYF
NA	TRBV4-3	TRBJ2-2	CASSQDRGSGELFF
NA	TRBV10-3	TRBJ2-5	CAISEPLQGETQYF
NA	TRBV11-3	TRBJ1-2	CASSAVQDGYTF
NA	TRBV4-2	TRBJ2-1	CASSQVALAELDEQFF
NA	TRBV7-2	TRBJ2-2	CASSLKLAGAGELFF
once	TRBV5-8	TRBJ1-1	CASSHTGENTEAFF
NA	TRBV28	TRBJ1-4	CASSFVGGVRTNEKLFF
NA	TRBV4-3	TRBJ1-2	CASSQDLGEGGYGYTF
NA	TRBV9	TRBJ1-2	CASSPRGVGTGANYGYTF
NA	TRBV7-3	TRBJ2-3	CASNQAGRETDTQYF
NA	TRBV2	TRBJ1-2	CASVQGVGGYTF
NA	TRBV5-8	TRBJ2-1	CASSRLRLSSYNEQFF
NA	TRBV6-5	TRBJ2-3	CASSPPLAGTDTQYF
NA	TRBV11-2	TRBJ2-2	CASSLASGNTGELFF
few	TRBV5-4	TRBJ2-1	CASSLLLGANEQFF
NA	TRBV7-2	TRBJ2-3	CASSHHIYFSGSTDTQYF
NA	TRBV10-3	TRBJ2-7	CAISSPVSGTYEQYF
NA	TRBV28	TRBJ1-1	CASSSPGIAFF
once	TRBV9	TRBJ2-6	CASSVSMRDRNVLTF
few	TRBV19	TRBJ1-5	CASSIEDRAQPQHF
NA	TRBV30	TRBJ1-1	CAWEGTAEAFF
NA	TRBV9	TRBJ1-5	CASSVGGGGQPQHF